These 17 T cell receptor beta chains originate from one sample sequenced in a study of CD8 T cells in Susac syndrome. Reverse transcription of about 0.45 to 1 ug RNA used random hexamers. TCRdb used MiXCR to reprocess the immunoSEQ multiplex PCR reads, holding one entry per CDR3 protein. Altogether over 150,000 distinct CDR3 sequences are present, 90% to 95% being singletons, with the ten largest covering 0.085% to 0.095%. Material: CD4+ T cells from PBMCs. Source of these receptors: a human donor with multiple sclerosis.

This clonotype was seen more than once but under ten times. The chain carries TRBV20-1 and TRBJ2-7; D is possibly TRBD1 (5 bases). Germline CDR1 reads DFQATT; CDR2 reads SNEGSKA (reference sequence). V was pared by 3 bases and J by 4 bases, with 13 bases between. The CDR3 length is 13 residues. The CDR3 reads CSASVRATYEQYF. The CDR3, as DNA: TGCAGTGCTAGTGTCAGGGCGACGTACGAGCAGTACTTC.

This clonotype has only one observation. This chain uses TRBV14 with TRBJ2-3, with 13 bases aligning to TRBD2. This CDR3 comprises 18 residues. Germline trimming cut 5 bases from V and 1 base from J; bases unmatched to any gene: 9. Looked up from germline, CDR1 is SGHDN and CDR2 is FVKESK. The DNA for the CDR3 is TGTGCCAGCAGCTTACTAGCGGGAGGGTCTACGGGCACAGATACGCAGTATTTT. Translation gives CASSLLAGGSTGTDTQYF.

In DNA, the CDR3 is TGCAGTGCCCGGATCTTAGCGGGCATCCCAGCAAGGACAGATACGCAGTATTTT. Translation: CSARILAGIPARTDTQYF. V usage is TRBV20-1 and J usage is TRBJ2-3; 7 bases are a match to TRBD2. After removal of 6 bases from V and 3 bases from J, the junction contained 21 bases not matched to a gene. CDR1 is DFQATT, CDR2 SNEGSKA, per germline (reference sequence). CDR3 length equals 18 residues.

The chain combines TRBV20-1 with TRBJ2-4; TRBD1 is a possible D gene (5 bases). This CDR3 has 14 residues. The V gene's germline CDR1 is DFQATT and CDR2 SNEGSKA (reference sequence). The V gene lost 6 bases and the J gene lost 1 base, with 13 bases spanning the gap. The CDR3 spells CSAVNRQAKNIQYF. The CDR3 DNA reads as TGCAGTGCCGTTAACCGACAGGCCAAAAACATTCAGTACTTC.

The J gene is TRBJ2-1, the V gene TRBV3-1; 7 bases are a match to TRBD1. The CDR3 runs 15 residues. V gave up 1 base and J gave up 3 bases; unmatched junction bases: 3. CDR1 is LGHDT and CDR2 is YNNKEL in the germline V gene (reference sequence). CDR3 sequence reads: CASSQAGTVYNEQFF. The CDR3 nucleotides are TGTGCCAGCAGCCAAGCCGGGACAGTCTACAATGAGCAGTTCTTC.

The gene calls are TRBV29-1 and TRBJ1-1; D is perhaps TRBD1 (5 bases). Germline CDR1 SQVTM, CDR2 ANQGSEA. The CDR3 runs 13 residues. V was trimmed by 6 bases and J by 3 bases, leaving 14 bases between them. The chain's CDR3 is CSVVRVMDTEAFF. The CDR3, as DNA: TGCAGCGTCGTCAGGGTGATGGACACTGAAGCTTTCTTT.

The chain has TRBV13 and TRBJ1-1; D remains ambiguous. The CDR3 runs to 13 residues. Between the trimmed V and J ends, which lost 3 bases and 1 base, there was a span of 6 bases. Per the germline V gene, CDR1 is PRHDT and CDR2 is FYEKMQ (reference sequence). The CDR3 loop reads CASSFYENTEAFF. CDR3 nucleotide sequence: TGTGCCAGCAGCTTTTACGAGAACACTGAAGCTTTCTTT.

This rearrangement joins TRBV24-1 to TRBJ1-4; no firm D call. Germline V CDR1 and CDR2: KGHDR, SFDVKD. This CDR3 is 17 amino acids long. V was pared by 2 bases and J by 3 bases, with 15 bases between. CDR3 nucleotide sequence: TGTGCCACCAGTGATTCCCACGGGAGTGAGGCTAATGAAAAACTGTTTTTT. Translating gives CATSDSHGSEANEKLFF.

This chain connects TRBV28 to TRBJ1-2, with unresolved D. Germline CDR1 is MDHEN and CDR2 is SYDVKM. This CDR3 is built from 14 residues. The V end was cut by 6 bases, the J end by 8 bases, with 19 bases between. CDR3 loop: CASSKVGRVGGYTF. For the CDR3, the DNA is TGTGCCAGCAGCAAGGTTGGCCGGGTAGGGGGCTACACCTTC.

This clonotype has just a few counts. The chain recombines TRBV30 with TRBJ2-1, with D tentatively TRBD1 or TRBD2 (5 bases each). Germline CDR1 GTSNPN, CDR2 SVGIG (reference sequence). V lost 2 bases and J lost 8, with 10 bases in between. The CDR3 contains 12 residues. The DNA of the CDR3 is TGTGCCTGGAGTCGTGGGGGACATGAGCAGTTCTTC. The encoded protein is CAWSRGGHEQFF.

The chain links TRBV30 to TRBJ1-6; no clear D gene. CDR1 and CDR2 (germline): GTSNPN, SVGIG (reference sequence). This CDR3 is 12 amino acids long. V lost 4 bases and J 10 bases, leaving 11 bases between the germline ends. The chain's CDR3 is CAWKAPGSPLHF. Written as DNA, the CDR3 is TGTGCCTGGAAAGCCCCTGGCTCACCCCTCCACTTT.

As DNA, the CDR3 is TGCAGCGTTGTACGCGGGAGGCCGTCCTACAATGAGCAGTTCTTC. This codes for CSVVRGRPSYNEQFF. The J gene is TRBJ2-1, the V gene TRBV29-1, with 8 bases aligning to TRBD2. With 4 bases clipped from V and 1 base from J, the junction kept 6 bases outside the gene matches. The CDR3 totals 15 residues. Germline V gene sequence: CDR1 SQVTM, CDR2 ANQGSEA.

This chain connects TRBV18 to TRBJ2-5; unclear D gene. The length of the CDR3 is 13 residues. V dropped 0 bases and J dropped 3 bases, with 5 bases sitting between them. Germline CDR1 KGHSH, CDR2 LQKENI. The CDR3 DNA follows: TGTGCCAGCTCACCACCAGTGGAAGAGACCCAGTACTTC. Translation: CASSPPVEETQYF.

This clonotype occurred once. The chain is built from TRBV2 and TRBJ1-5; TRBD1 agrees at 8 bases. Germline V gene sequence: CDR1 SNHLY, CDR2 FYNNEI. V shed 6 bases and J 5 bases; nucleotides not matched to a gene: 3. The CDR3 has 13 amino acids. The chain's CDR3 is CASRTGDHQPQHF. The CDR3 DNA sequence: TGTGCCAGCAGGACAGGGGACCATCAGCCCCAGCATTTT.

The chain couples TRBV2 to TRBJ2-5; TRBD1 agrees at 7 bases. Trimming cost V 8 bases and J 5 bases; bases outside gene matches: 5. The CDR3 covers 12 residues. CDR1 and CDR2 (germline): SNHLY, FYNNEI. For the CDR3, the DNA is TGTGCCAGCGGGCAGGGGGTTGAGACCCAGTACTTC. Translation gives CASGQGVETQYF.

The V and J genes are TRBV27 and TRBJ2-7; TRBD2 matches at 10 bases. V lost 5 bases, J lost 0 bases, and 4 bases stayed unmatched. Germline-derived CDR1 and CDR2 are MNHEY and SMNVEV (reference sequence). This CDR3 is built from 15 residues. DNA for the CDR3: TGTGCCAGCAGTCTACGACTAGCGGGCTCCTACGAGCAGTACTTC. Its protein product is CASSLRLAGSYEQYF.

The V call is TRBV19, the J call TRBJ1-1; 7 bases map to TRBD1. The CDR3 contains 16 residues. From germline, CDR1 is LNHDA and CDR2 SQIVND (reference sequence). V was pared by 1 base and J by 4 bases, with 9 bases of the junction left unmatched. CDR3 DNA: TGTGCCAGTAGTATAGGCTACAGGGGATCGGGCACTGAAGCTTTCTTT. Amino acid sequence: CASSIGYRGSGTEAFF.